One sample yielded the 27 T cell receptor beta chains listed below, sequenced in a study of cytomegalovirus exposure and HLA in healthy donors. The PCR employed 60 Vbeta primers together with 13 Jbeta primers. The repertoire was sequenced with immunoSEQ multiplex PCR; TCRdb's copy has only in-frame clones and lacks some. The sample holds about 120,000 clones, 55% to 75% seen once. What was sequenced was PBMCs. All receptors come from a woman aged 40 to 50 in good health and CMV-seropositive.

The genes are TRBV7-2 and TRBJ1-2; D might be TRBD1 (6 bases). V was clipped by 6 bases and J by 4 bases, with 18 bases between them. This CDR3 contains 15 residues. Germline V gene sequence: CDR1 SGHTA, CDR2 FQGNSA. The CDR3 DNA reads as TGTGCCAGCAGTTATCCACGGACAGCGACCTATGGCTACACCTTC. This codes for CASSYPRTATYGYTF. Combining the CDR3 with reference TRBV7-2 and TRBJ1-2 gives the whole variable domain GAGVSQSPSNKVTEKGKDVELRCDPISGHTALYWYRQSLGQGLEFLIYFQGNSAPDKSGLPSDRFSAERTGGSVSTLTIQRTQQEDSAVYLCASSYPRTATYGYTFGSGTRLTVV.

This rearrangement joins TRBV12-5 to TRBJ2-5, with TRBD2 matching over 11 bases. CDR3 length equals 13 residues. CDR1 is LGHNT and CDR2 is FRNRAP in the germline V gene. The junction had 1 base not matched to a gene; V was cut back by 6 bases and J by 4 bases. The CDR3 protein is CASGGTSGETQYF. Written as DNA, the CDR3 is TGTGCTAGTGGGGGGACTAGCGGAGAGACCCAGTACTTC.

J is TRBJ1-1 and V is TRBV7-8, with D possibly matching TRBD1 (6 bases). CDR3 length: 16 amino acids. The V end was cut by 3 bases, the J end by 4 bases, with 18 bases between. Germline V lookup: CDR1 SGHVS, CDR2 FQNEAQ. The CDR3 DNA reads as TGTGCCAGCAGCTTTAACAGGGAAGAGGGTATCACTGAAGCTTTCTTT. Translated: CASSFNREEGITEAFF.

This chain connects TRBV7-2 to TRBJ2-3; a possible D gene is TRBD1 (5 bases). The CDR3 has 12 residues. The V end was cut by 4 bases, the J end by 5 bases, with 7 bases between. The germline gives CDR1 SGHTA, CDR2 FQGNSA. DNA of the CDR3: TGTGCCAGCAGCTCCACAGGAGATACGCAGTATTTT. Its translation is CASSSTGDTQYF.

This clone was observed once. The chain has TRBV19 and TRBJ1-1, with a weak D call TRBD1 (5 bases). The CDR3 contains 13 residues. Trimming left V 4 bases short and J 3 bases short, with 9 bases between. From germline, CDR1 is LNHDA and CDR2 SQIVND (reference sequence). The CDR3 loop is CASSTWGDTEAFF. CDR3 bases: TGTGCCAGTAGTACATGGGGGGACACTGAAGCTTTCTTT.

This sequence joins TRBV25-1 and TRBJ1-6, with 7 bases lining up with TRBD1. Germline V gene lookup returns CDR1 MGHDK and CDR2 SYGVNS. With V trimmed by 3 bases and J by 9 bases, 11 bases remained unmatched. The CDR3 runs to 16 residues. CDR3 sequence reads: CASSDPTQGVGSPLHF. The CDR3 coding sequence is TGTGCCAGCAGTGACCCTACGCAGGGGGTGGGTTCACCCCTCCACTTT.

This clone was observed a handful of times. CDR3 amino acids: CASSEAVAGNTEAFF. CDR3 DNA: TGTGCCAGCAGTGAAGCGGTAGCGGGGAACACTGAAGCTTTCTTT. The rearrangement joins TRBV6-1 to TRBJ1-1; D gene unclear. The CDR3 consists of 15 residues. Germline V gives CDR1 MNHNS, CDR2 SASEGT. Trimming took off 0 bases at V and 1 base at J, with 9 bases between the two ends.

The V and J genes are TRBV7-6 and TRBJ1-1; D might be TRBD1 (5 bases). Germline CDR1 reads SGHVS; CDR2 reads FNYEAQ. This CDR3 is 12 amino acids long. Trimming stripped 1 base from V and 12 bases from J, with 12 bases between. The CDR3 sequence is CASSLGSQATFF. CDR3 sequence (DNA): TGTGCCAGCAGCTTAGGCTCACAGGCGACTTTCTTT.

CDR3 nucleotides: TGTGCCAGCTCACCGAGCAGCGAGGAAGCTTTCTTT. Translating gives CASSPSSEEAFF. The chain couples TRBV18 to TRBJ1-1; unclear D gene. V dropped 3 bases and J dropped 8 bases, with 10 bases sitting between them. Germline-derived CDR1 and CDR2 are KGHSH and LQKENI. The CDR3 length is 12 residues.

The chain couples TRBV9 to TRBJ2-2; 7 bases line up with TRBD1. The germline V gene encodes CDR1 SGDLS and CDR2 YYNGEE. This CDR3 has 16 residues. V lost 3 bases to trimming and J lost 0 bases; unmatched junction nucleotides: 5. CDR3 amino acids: CASSARQGSNTGELFF. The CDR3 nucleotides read TGTGCCAGCAGCGCGCGACAGGGATCGAACACCGGGGAGCTGTTTTTT.

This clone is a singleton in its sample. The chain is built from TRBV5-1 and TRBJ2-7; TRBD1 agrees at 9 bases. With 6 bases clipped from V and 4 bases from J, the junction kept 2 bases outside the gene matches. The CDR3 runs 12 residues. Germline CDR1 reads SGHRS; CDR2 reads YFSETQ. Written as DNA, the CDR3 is TGCGCCAGCAATGACAGGGGGTACGAGCAGTACTTC. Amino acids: CASNDRGYEQYF.

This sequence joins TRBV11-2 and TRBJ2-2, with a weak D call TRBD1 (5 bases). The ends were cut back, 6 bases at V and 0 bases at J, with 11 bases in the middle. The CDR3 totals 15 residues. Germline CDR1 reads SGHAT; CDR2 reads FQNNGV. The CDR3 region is CASRRTYANTGELFF. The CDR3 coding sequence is TGTGCCAGCAGGAGGACATACGCGAACACCGGGGAGCTGTTTTTT.

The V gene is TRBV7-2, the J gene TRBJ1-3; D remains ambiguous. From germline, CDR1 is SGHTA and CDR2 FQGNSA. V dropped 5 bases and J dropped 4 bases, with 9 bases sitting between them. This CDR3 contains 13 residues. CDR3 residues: CASSDQAGNTIYF. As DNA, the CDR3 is TGTGCCAGCAGCGACCAGGCGGGAAACACCATATATTTT.

CDR3: CSGTSGGAYEQYF. CDR3 nucleotide sequence: TGCAGCGGGACTAGCGGGGGGGCCTACGAGCAGTACTTC. The V gene is TRBV29-1, the J gene TRBJ2-7; 15 bases agree with TRBD2. Per germline, CDR1 SQVTM and CDR2 ANQGSEA. V lost 7 bases and J lost 2; bases outside the gene matches: 0. CDR3 length: 13 residues.

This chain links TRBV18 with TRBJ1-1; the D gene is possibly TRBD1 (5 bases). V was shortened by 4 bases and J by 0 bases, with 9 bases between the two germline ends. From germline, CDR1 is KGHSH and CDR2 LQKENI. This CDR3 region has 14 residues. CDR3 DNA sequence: TGTGCCAGCTCACGGACGACAGTGAACACTGAAGCTTTCTTT. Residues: CASSRTTVNTEAFF.

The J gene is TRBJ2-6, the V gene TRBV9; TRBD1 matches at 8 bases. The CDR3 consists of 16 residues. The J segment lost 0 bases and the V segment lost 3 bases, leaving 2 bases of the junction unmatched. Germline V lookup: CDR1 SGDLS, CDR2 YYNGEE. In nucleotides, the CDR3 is TGTGCCAGCAGCGGACAGGGGTACTCTGGGGCCAACGTCCTGACTTTC. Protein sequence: CASSGQGYSGANVLTF. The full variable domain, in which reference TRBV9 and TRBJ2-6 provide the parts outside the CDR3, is DSGVTQTPKHLITATGQRVTLRCSPRSGDLSVYWYQQSLDQGLQFLIQYYNGEERAKGNILERFSAQQFPDLHSELNLSSLELGDSALYFCASSGQGYSGANVLTFGAGSRLTVL.

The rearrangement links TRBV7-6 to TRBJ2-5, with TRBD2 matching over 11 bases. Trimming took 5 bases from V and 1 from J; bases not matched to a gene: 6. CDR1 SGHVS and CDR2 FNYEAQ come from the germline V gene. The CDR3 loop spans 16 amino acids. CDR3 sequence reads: CASSPGLAGLQETQYF. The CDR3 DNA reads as TGTGCCAGCAGCCCCGGACTAGCGGGCCTCCAAGAGACCCAGTACTTC.

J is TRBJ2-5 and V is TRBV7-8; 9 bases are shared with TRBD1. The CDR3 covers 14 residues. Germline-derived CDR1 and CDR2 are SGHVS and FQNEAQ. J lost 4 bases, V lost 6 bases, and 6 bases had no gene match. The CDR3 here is CASSAGTGTETQYF. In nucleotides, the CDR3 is TGTGCCAGCAGTGCCGGGACAGGGACAGAGACCCAGTACTTC.

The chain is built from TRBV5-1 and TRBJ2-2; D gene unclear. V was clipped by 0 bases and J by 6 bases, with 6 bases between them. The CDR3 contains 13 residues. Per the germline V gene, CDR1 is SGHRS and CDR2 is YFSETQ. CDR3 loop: CASSLEGAGELFF. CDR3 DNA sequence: TGCGCCAGCAGCTTGGAAGGAGCCGGGGAGCTGTTTTTT. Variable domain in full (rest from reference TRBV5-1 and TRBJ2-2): KAGVTQTPRYLIKTRGQQVTLSCSPISGHRSVSWYQQTPGQGLQFLFEYFSETQRNKGNFPGRFSGRQFSNSRSEMNVSTLELGDSALYLCASSLEGAGELFFGEGSRLTVL.

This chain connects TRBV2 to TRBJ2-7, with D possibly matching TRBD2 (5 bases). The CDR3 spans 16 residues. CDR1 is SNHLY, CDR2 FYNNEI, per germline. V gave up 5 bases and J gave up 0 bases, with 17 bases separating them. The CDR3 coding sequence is TGTGCCAGCAGTCTTCAGCACGGGGTTGTCTCCTACGAGCAGTACTTC. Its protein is CASSLQHGVVSYEQYF.

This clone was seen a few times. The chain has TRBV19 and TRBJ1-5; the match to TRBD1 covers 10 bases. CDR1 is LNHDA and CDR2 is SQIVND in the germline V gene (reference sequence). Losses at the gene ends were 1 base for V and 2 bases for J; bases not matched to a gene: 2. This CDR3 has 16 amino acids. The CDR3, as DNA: TGTGCCAGTAGTATAGGGGGGACAGGGGGCAATCAGCCCCAGCATTTT. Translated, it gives CASSIGGTGGNQPQHF.

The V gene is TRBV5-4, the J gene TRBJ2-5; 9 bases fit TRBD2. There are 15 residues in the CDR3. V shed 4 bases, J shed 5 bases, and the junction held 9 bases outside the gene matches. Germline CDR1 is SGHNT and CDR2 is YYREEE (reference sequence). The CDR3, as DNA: TGTGCCAGCAGCCCCTGGGGCGGGGGGGCGGAGACCCAGTACTTC. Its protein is CASSPWGGGAETQYF.

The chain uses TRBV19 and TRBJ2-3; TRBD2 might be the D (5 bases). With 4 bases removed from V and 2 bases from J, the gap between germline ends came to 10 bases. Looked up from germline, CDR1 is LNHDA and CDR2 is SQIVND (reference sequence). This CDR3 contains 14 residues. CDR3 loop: CASSTQRNTDTQYF. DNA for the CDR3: TGTGCCAGTAGTACCCAGCGGAACACAGATACGCAGTATTTT.

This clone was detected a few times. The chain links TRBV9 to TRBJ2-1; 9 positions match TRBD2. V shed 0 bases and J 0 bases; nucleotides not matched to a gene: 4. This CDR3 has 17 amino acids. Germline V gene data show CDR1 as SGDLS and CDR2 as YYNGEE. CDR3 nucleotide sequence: TGTGCCAGCAGCGTAGGGCTAGCGGGACCCTCCTACAATGAGCAGTTCTTC. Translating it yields CASSVGLAGPSYNEQFF.

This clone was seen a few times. Here the CDR3 DNA reads TGCGCCAGCACCTTACAGGGCGCGAACACCGGGGAGCTGTTTTTT. This encodes CASTLQGANTGELFF. The chain joins TRBV5-1 to TRBJ2-2; maybe TRBD1 (6 bases). Germline assignment: CDR1 SGHRS and CDR2 YFSETQ. Between the trimmed V and J ends, which lost 6 bases and 0 bases, there was a span of 12 bases. The CDR3 consists of 15 residues. The full variable domain, with the rest looked up from reference TRBV5-1 and TRBJ2-2, is KAGVTQTPRYLIKTRGQQVTLSCSPISGHRSVSWYQQTPGQGLQFLFEYFSETQRNKGNFPGRFSGRQFSNSRSEMNVSTLELGDSALYLCASTLQGANTGELFFGEGSRLTVL.

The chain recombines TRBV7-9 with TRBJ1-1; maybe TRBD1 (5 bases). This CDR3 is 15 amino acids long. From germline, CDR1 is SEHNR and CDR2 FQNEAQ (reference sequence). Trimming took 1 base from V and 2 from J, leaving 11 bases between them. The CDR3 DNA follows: TGTGCCAGCAGCTTAGATGTAGGGGTAAACACTGAAGCTTTCTTT. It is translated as CASSLDVGVNTEAFF.

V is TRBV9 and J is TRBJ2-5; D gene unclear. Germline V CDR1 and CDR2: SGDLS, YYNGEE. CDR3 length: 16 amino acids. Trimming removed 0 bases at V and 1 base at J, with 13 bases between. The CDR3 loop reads CASSVGAALGQETQYF. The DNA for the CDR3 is TGTGCCAGCAGCGTAGGTGCAGCGTTGGGCCAAGAGACCCAGTACTTC. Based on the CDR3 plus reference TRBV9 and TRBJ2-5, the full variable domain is DSGVTQTPKHLITATGQRVTLRCSPRSGDLSVYWYQQSLDQGLQFLIQYYNGEERAKGNILERFSAQQFPDLHSELNLSSLELGDSALYFCASSVGAALGQETQYFGPGTRLLVL.